The 21 T cell receptor beta chains presented below share a single source sample, sequenced in a study of cytomegalovirus exposure and HLA in healthy donors. The PCR made use of 60 Vbeta and 13 Jbeta primers. The assay was immunoSEQ multiplex PCR, and TCRdb's table has in-frame clones only and misses some. The data show some 130,000 clones, 50% to 75% seen once. The sequenced sample was PBMCs. The receptors come from a woman between 35 and 50 years old in good health and CMV-seronegative.

CDR3 sequence reads: CASSYSSRNMNTEAFF. CDR3 nucleotide sequence: TGTGCCAGCAGCTACAGTAGTAGAAACATGAACACTGAAGCTTTCTTT. The V gene is TRBV7-8, the J gene TRBJ1-1; D not certain. Germline CDR1 and CDR2: SGHVS and FQNEAQ. This CDR3 comprises 16 residues. V dropped 4 bases and J dropped 0 bases, with 15 bases sitting between them. The complete variable domain, with remaining parts taken from reference TRBV7-8 and TRBJ1-1, reads GAGVSQSPRYKVAKRGQDVALRCDPISGHVSLFWYQQALGQGPEFLTYFQNEAQLDKSGLPSDRFFAERPEGSVSTLKIQRTQQEDSAVYLCASSYSSRNMNTEAFFGQGTRLTVV.

The chain couples TRBV7-2 to TRBJ1-2; 7 positions agree with TRBD1. CDR1 SGHTA and CDR2 FQGNSA come from the germline V gene. There are 15 residues in the CDR3. Trimming took 5 bases from V and 1 from J; bases not matched to a gene: 7. Here the CDR3 DNA reads TGTGCCAGCAGCCGTGACAGGGCCGGTAACTATGGCTACACCTTC. Its translation is CASSRDRAGNYGYTF.

This clone was recorded only once. V gene TRBV19 combines with J gene TRBJ1-5, with 10 bases identical to TRBD1. J lost 7 bases, V lost 5 bases, and 8 bases had no gene match. The CDR3 is 15 amino acids. Germline CDR1 is LNHDA and CDR2 is SQIVND (reference sequence). The chain's CDR3 is CASSVRDRGGQPQHF. As DNA, the CDR3 is TGTGCCAGTAGTGTCCGGGACAGGGGAGGACAGCCCCAGCATTTT.

This clone occurred a few times. This chain links TRBV5-6 with TRBJ2-5; possible D gene TRBD2, 6 bases. The CDR3 loop spans 15 amino acids. Germline V gives CDR1 SGHDT, CDR2 YYEEEE. V was trimmed by 2 bases and J by 2 bases, leaving 13 bases between them. CDR3 bases: TGTGCCAGCAGCTTCTACCGGGACTTTCAAGAGACCCAGTACTTC. Protein: CASSFYRDFQETQYF.

V is TRBV5-6 and J is TRBJ2-2, with D unresolved. This CDR3 comprises 15 residues. The germline V and J ends were trimmed by 0 bases and 2 bases, with 8 bases remaining between them. Germline CDR1 SGHDT, CDR2 YYEEEE. CDR3 in amino acids: CASSLVTVNTGELFF. CDR3 DNA sequence: TGTGCCAGCAGCTTGGTAACAGTCAACACCGGGGAGCTGTTTTTT.

Worth noting for this clone: A read error may account for a junction end that differs from germline. This chain joins TRBV5-1 and TRBJ1-1; a weak D match, TRBD1 (5 bases). This CDR3 comprises 15 residues. CDR1 is SGHRS and CDR2 is YFSETQ in the germline V gene. The CDR3 reads CASSPPSGSNTEDFF. The CDR3 nucleotides are TGCGCCAGCAGCCCACCCTCAGGGTCGAACACTGAAGATTTCTTT.

This clone has more than one count but fewer than ten. This sequence joins TRBV2 and TRBJ2-3; 7 bases agree with TRBD1. V gave up 5 bases and J gave up 5 bases; unmatched junction bases: 10. The CDR3 spans 15 residues. Germline V gene data show CDR1 as SNHLY and CDR2 as FYNNEI. The CDR3, as DNA: TGTGCCAGCAGTCCCAGGGGGAAGTTTAGAGATACGCAGTATTTT. Its protein is CASSPRGKFRDTQYF.

V usage is TRBV5-1 and J usage is TRBJ2-2; 7 bases line up with TRBD1. The CDR3 runs 19 residues. V lost 0 bases, J lost 6 bases, and 17 bases stayed unmatched. Germline V lookup: CDR1 SGHRS, CDR2 YFSETQ. CDR3 sequence: CASSLDPAIQTGWAGELFF. The CDR3 bases are TGCGCCAGCAGCTTGGATCCGGCTATTCAGACAGGGTGGGCCGGGGAGCTGTTTTTT.

The chain carries TRBV28 and TRBJ2-7, with TRBD1 matching over 7 bases. CDR3 length: 16 amino acids. Germline CDR1 reads MDHEN; CDR2 reads SYDVKM. V was pared by 5 bases and J by 4 bases, with 14 bases of the junction left unmatched. CDR3 DNA: TGTGCCAGCAGTCCCCCTATAGAGGGACAGCGGTACGAGCAGTACTTC. Amino acids: CASSPPIEGQRYEQYF.

The rearrangement joins TRBV6-5 to TRBJ2-5; 7 positions agree with TRBD1. The better agreement between TRBJ2-7 and the DNA end casts doubt on the J call. This CDR3 has 14 amino acids. The germline CDR1 and CDR2 sequences are MNHEY and SVGAGI. The CDR3 coding sequence is TGTGCCAGCAAGACCCGGGACAGCCCTTACGAGCAGTACTTC. This encodes CASKTRDSPYEQYF.

The chain joins TRBV5-1 to TRBJ1-4; the match to TRBD1 covers 10 bases. The J segment lost 0 bases and the V segment lost 5 bases, leaving 10 bases of the junction unmatched. Germline V lookup: CDR1 SGHRS, CDR2 YFSETQ. The CDR3 is 18 amino acids. CDR3 amino acids: CASRPGQGVISTNEKLFF. DNA of the CDR3: TGCGCCAGCAGACCTGGACAGGGGGTGATATCAACTAATGAAAAACTGTTTTTT. Using reference TRBV5-1 and TRBJ1-4 for the parts outside the CDR3, the full variable domain is KAGVTQTPRYLIKTRGQQVTLSCSPISGHRSVSWYQQTPGQGLQFLFEYFSETQRNKGNFPGRFSGRQFSNSRSEMNVSTLELGDSALYLCASRPGQGVISTNEKLFFGSGTQLSVL.

The J gene is TRBJ2-3, the V gene TRBV7-2; TRBD2 matches at 8 bases. The V and J ends lost 10 bases and 2 bases, in that order; junction bases with no gene match: 14. The CDR3 totals 16 residues. Per germline, CDR1 SGHTA and CDR2 FQGNSA. For the CDR3, the DNA is TGTGCCACCTCTGTAGCGGGGCCCCTACACACAGATACGCAGTATTTT. Translated: CATSVAGPLHTDTQYF.

The chain couples TRBV21-1 to TRBJ1-5; the table's TRBD1 call for D was not verified on the DNA. TRBV21-1 has pseudogene status. This CDR3 region has 15 residues. CDR3 DNA sequence: TGTGCCTGCTTGGCCCCCGACAGGGACAATCAGCCCCAGCATTTT. It is translated as CACLAPDRDNQPQHF.

V gene TRBV19 combines with J gene TRBJ1-5, with 7 bases that match TRBD1. Trimming removed 10 bases from V and 6 bases from J; junction bases left unmatched: 12. Germline lookup yields CDR1 LNHDA and CDR2 SQIVND (reference sequence). CDR3 size: 14 residues. The CDR3, as DNA: TGTGCCATTTCAGAGGGAGACAGGGCTCAGCCCCAGCATTTT. Its protein is CAISEGDRAQPQHF.

The gene calls are TRBV4-3 and TRBJ1-2, with unresolved D. Trimming cost V 1 base and J 0 bases, with 12 bases left between them. The germline CDR1 and CDR2 sequences are LGHNA and YSLEER. The CDR3 spans 16 residues. The CDR3, as DNA: TGCGCCAGCAGCCAAGTTGCGCAGCGATCTAACTATGGCTACACCTTC. Its translation is CASSQVAQRSNYGYTF.

This clone has a single count. V is TRBV7-8 and J is TRBJ2-5, with 10 nucleotides matching TRBD1. The DNA matches TRBJ2-7 better at its end, which makes the J call doubtful. CDR1 and CDR2 (germline): SGHVS, FQNEAQ. The CDR3 is 15 residues long. The CDR3 spells CASSLAGTGASEQYF. CDR3 in DNA: TGTGCCAGCAGCTTAGCGGGGACAGGGGCATCCGAGCAGTACTTC.

This chain links TRBV19 with TRBJ2-3; 9 nucleotides align to TRBD1. CDR3 length: 13 residues. From germline, CDR1 is LNHDA and CDR2 SQIVND (reference sequence). V lost 7 bases, J lost 6 bases, and 5 bases stayed unmatched. In nucleotides, the CDR3 is TGTGCCAGTAAGGGGACAGGGTATGATACGCAGTATTTT. Translation gives CASKGTGYDTQYF.

The rearrangement joins TRBV6-1 to TRBJ1-1; TRBD1 aligns across 10 bases. Germline V gene lookup returns CDR1 MNHNS and CDR2 SASEGT. The CDR3 has 15 amino acids. The V and J ends lost 5 bases and 4 bases, in that order; junction bases with no gene match: 7. The CDR3 nucleotides are TGTGCCAGCAGTCTAGCAAGGACAGGGGGCACTGAAGCTTTCTTT. The encoded protein is CASSLARTGGTEAFF.

The chain is built from TRBV30 and TRBJ1-2; 7 bases align to TRBD1. The CDR3 extends over 12 amino acids. Germline V gives CDR1 GTSNPN, CDR2 SVGIG (reference sequence). V was pared by 5 bases and J by 7 bases, with 7 bases of the junction left unmatched. CDR3 region: CAWGPGGSGYTF. CDR3 in DNA: TGTGCCTGGGGGCCAGGGGGAAGTGGCTACACCTTC.

The CDR3 is CASSLDPGVGGYTF. CDR3 sequence (DNA): TGTGCCAGCAGCTTAGATCCGGGGGTTGGGGGCTACACCTTC. The chain links TRBV7-6 to TRBJ1-2; a possible D gene is TRBD1 (5 bases). The CDR3 runs 14 residues. Deletions cut 1 base from V and 8 bases from J, with 14 bases between. Germline loops: CDR1 SGHVS, CDR2 FNYEAQ. Supplemented by reference TRBV7-6 and TRBJ1-2, the full variable domain reads GAGVSQSPRYKVTKRGQDVALRCDPISGHVSLYWYRQALGQGPEFLTYFNYEAQQDKSGLPNDRFSAERPEGSISTLTIQRTEQRDSAMYRCASSLDPGVGGYTFGSGTRLTVV.

This clone turned up a few times. This chain uses TRBV11-2 with TRBJ2-7; possible D gene TRBD2, 6 bases. The CDR3 is 16 amino acids. Germline V gives CDR1 SGHAT, CDR2 FQNNGV. V was pared by 5 bases and J by 2 bases, with 19 bases between. This chain's CDR3 is CASSKIRGRTTYEQYF. The CDR3 nucleotides read TGTGCCAGCAGCAAAATCCGGGGACGGACTACCTACGAGCAGTACTTC.